This is a list of T cell receptor beta chains from one sample in a study of response to subunit inactivated influenza vaccine. A single record per CDR3 protein comes from TCRdb applying MiXCR to the RT-PCR reads. The table has roughly 670,000 distinct CDR3 sequences, approximately 14% seen once. The starting material was PBMCs from blood, obtained 14 to 15 days before vaccination. These receptors were taken from a man in his fifties who received an inactivated influenza vaccine. Each CDR3 is given with its conserved first and last residue. The D gene is left open where the match is weak. Not all rows give a size; the values are once, few, many and, for expanded clones, a class.

j_call | d_call | clone_size | v_call | cdr3_aa | cdr3_nt
TRBJ2-3 | TRBD2 | many | TRBV28 | CASSASGPVDTQYF | TGTGCCAGCAGCGCTAGCGGCCCCGTAGATACGCAGTATTTT
TRBJ2-5 | NA | NA | TRBV21-1 | CASSKDCTSGGYRETQYF | TGTGCCAGCAGCAAGGATTGTACTAGCGGGGGGTATCGAGAGACCCAGTACTTC
TRBJ2-5 | NA | NA | TRBV6-5 | CASGRIETQYF | TGTGCCAGCGGCCGGATAGAGACCCAGTACTTC
TRBJ2-5 | TRBD1 | once | TRBV14 | CASSSRDRGIGETQYF | TGTGCCAGCAGCTCCCGGGACAGGGGAATCGGGGAGACCCAGTACTTC
TRBJ2-7 | TRBD2 | few | TRBV20-1 | CSAREMTGGSYEQYF | TGCAGTGCTAGAGAAATGACGGGAGGGTCCTACGAGCAGTACTTC
TRBJ1-6 | NA | many | TRBV6-1 | CASRQQGSRDSPLHF | TGTGCCAGCAGACAGCAGGGGAGTCGGGATTCACCCCTCCACTTT
TRBJ1-5 | NA | many | TRBV20-1 | CSASRQPSNQPQHF | TGCAGTGCTAGTCGGCAGCCTAGCAATCAGCCCCAGCATTTT
TRBJ1-3 | TRBD1 | NA | TRBV12-3/TRBV12-4 | CASSWTGFSGNTIYF | TGTGCCAGCAGTTGGACAGGGTTCTCTGGAAACACCATATATTTT
TRBJ1-2 | TRBD1 | NA | TRBV7-9 | CASSSSDRDSYGYTF | TGTGCCAGCAGCTCGTCGGACAGGGACTCTTATGGCTACACCTTC
TRBJ1-1 | TRBD1 | NA | TRBV11-1 | CASSPGGQGLMLMNTEAFF | TGTGCCAGCAGCCCCGGAGGACAGGGACTAATGCTTATGAACACTGAAGCTTTCTTT
TRBJ2-1 | TRBD2 | few | TRBV20-1 | CSAPKDRGGNNEQFF | TGCAGTGCTCCTAAAGATCGGGGGGGAAACAATGAGCAGTTCTTC
TRBJ2-5 | NA | NA | TRBV5-4 | CASSSLFGGGETQYF | TGTGCCAGCAGCTCCCTGTTCGGGGGAGGAGAGACCCAGTACTTC
TRBJ2-7 | NA | once | TRBV27 | CASSLTGPRYYEQYF | TGTGCCAGCAGTTTAACCGGGCCTCGGTACTACGAGCAGTACTTC
TRBJ1-1 | NA | NA | TRBV12-3/TRBV12-4 | CASSLARVAEAFF | TGTGCCAGCAGTTTAGCCAGGGTGGCTGAAGCTTTCTTT
TRBJ2-4 | NA | few | TRBV27 | CASSLRASTDIQYF | TGTGCCAGCAGTTTAAGGGCTAGCACCGACATTCAGTACTTC
TRBJ2-5 | TRBD2 | NA | TRBV7-2 | CASSLGLGIGETQYF | TGTGCCAGCAGCCTGGGACTAGGGATCGGGGAGACCCAGTACTTC
TRBJ1-2 | NA | few | TRBV28 | CASSSGGGPNYGYTF | TGTGCCAGCAGTTCCGGAGGGGGTCCTAACTATGGCTACACCTTC
TRBJ2-1 | NA | few | TRBV14 | CASSQGNPGAGLEQFF | TGTGCCAGCAGCCAAGGGAATCCGGGGGCCGGACTTGAGCAGTTCTTC
TRBJ1-5 | TRBD1 | many | TRBV5-1 | CASSLAPGGEQPQHF | TGCGCCAGCAGCTTGGCCCCAGGGGGAGAACAGCCCCAGCATTTT
TRBJ2-2 | NA | few | TRBV7-2 | CASSRRQANTGELFF | TGTGCCAGCAGCCGAAGACAGGCGAACACCGGGGAGCTGTTTTTT
TRBJ2-1 | NA | NA | TRBV6-6 | CASSPSVWEQFF | TGTGCCAGCAGTCCTTCGGTTTGGGAGCAGTTCTTC
TRBJ1-2 | TRBD1 | NA | TRBV12-3/TRBV12-4 | CASTSDRGWDDYTF | TGTGCCAGCACTTCCGACAGGGGTTGGGATGACTACACCTTC